This TCR beta chain was recovered during a study of shared clonotypes between healthy human individuals. Across the whole study: Each donor's CD4 naive and CD4 memory cells filled three plates apiece, CD8 naive two, and CD8 memory one.

CD45RA-negative memory and CD45RA+ naive subsets were split from the CD4+ cells. An even split of each subset's genomic DNA across several immunoSEQ plates was performed. The assay was immunoSEQ multiplex PCR, and TCRdb's table has in-frame clones only and misses some. The table includes around 1.4 million clones, less than 99% detected once. The source is a young man in good health. Sequenced sample: naive CD4+ T cells sorted from blood. Subset meaning: CD45RA+ positively selected.

The CDR3 nucleotides read TGCGCCAGCAGCAACCAGACAGGGTCGACCGGGGAGCTGTTTTTT. Its protein is CASSNQTGSTGELFF. This chain uses TRBV5-1 with TRBJ2-2; 7 bases match TRBD1. This CDR3 contains 15 residues. Germline CDR1 SGHRS, CDR2 YFSETQ. With V trimmed by 4 bases and J by 5 bases, 8 bases remained unmatched.